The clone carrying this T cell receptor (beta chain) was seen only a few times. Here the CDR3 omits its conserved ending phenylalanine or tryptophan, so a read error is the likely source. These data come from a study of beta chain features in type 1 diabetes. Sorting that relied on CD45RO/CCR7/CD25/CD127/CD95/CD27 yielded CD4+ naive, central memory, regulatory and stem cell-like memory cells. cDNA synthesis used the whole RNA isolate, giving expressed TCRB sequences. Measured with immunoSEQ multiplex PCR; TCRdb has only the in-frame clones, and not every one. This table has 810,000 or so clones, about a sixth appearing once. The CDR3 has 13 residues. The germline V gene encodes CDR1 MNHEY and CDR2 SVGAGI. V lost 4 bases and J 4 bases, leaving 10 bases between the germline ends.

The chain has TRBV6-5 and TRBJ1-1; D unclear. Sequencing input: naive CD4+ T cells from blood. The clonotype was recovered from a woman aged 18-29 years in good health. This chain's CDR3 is CASSWRDSTEAFL. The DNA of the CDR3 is TGTGCCAGCAGTTGGAGGGATAGCACTGAAGCTTTCCTT.